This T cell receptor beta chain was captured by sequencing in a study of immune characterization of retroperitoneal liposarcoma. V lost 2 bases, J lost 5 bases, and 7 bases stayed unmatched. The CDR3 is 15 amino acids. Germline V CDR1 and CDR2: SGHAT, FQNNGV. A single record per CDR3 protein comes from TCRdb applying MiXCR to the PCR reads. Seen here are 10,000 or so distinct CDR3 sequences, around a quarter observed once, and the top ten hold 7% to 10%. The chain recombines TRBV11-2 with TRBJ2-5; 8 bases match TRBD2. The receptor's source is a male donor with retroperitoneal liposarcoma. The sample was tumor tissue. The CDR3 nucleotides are TGTGCCAGCAGCTTATTGGGCGGGAGGCAGGAGACCCAGTACTTC. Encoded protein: CASSLLGGRQETQYF.